Listed below are T cell receptor beta chains from one sample, sequenced in a study of T cell responses to AZD1222 COVID-19 vaccine. Profiling relied on immunoSEQ multiplex PCR, and the TCRdb table lists in-frame clones only, not all of them. The repertoire consists of roughly 100,000 clones, with roughly 89% occurring once and the leading ten covering 35% to 50%. Sequenced here: peripheral blood, sampled 28 days after the second AZD1222 dose. The receptors derive from an adult who received the AZD1222 COVID-19 vaccine. Both conserved end residues are part of each CDR3. Each record gives: V gene, J gene, clone size, CDR3 length, D gene, CDR3 DNA, CDR3 protein. D genes are given only for firm matches. Size values are once, few and many counts, or a class for expanded clones, and some rows have none.

TRBV7-3	TRBJ2-2	.	19	TRBD2	TGTGCCAGCAGCTCCGAAAATAGAGGACTAGCGGGGGGCACCGGGGAGCTGTTTTTT	CASSSENRGLAGGTGELFF
TRBV3-1/TRBV3-2	TRBJ1-6	.	15	.	TGTGCCAGCAGCCGAGGACGGTGGCTAGATTCACCCCTCCACTTT	CASSRGRWLDSPLHF
TRBV7-8	TRBJ2-2	.	15	TRBD2	TGTGCCAGCAGCTTAGAGACTAGCGGGTACGGGGAGCTGTTTTTT	CASSLETSGYGELFF
TRBV19	TRBJ2-1	.	12	TRBD1	TGTGCCAGTAGTAACAGGGGGAATGAGCAGTTCTTC	CASSNRGNEQFF
TRBV5-5	TRBJ1-5	.	17	.	TGTGCCAGCAGCTTGGAGAGGGGGGGATTTGGCAATCAGCCCCAGCATTTT	CASSLERGGFGNQPQHF
TRBV4-1	TRBJ2-3	.	17	TRBD2	TGCGCCAGCAGCCCGAGCGCAGGGACTAGCGGCACAGATACGCAGTATTTT	CASSPSAGTSGTDTQYF
TRBV6-6	TRBJ1-1	.	13	TRBD1	TGTGCCAGCAGCCGACAGGGGAGGACTGAAGCTTTCTTT	CASSRQGRTEAFF
TRBV6-5	TRBJ2-7	.	14	TRBD2	TGTGCCAGCAGTCCCCTAGGCGGGGGGGGCGAGCAGTACTTC	CASSPLGGGGEQYF
TRBV29-1	TRBJ1-1	.	11	.	TGCAGCGTTGAAGGGAACACTGAAGCTTTCTTT	CSVEGNTEAFF
TRBV30	TRBJ2-2	.	13	TRBD1	TGTGCCTGGAGTAAGACAGGGGCCGGGGAGCTGTTTTTT	CAWSKTGAGELFF
TRBV27	TRBJ2-3	.	14	TRBD2	TGTGCCAGCAGTCAATCTAGCGGGACAGATACGCAGTATTTT	CASSQSSGTDTQYF
TRBV7-2	TRBJ2-7	.	15	TRBD1	TGTGCCAGCAGCTTAATGAGGGGGCGGGTCGACGAGCAGTACTTC	CASSLMRGRVDEQYF
TRBV2	TRBJ2-4	.	16	TRBD1	TGTGCCAGCAGTGCCGGACAGGGGATGGCCAAAAACATTCAGTACTTC	CASSAGQGMAKNIQYF
TRBV13	TRBJ2-7	.	17	TRBD1	TGTGCCAGCAGCCCCGGGACAGGCGGACCGGGAGTGTACGAGCAGTACTTC	CASSPGTGGPGVYEQYF
TRBV4-2	TRBJ1-2	.	14	TRBD1	TGTGCCAGCAGCCAAGGGGACAGGGTGAGCGGCTACACCTTC	CASSQGDRVSGYTF
TRBV19	TRBJ1-1	.	12	.	TGTGCCAGTAGTTGGGGGGGCACTGAAGCTTTCTTT	CASSWGGTEAFF
TRBV7-3	TRBJ2-3	.	13	.	TGTGCCAGCAGCCCCGGAGGGGGTCCGACGCAGTATTTT	CASSPGGGPTQYF
TRBV29-1	TRBJ2-2	.	15	TRBD1	TGCAGCGCGAAGTTTCCGGGACAGGGGACCGGGGAGCTGTTTTTT	CSAKFPGQGTGELFF
TRBV29-1	TRBJ1-2	.	13	.	TGCAGCGTTGACAGGGCGGAGAACTATGGCTACACCTTC	CSVDRAENYGYTF
TRBV24-1	TRBJ2-3	few	17	.	TGTGCCACCAGTGATTTGGGCGAGGGGGCGGGAAGAGATACGCAGTATTTT	CATSDLGEGAGRDTQYF
TRBV19	TRBJ1-5	.	13	.	TGTGCCAGTAGTGCCTGGAGCAATCAGCCCCAGCATTTT	CASSAWSNQPQHF
TRBV7-2	TRBJ1-4	.	15	.	TGTGCCAGCAGCTTAGCGGTGGGGCCGTTGGAAAAACTGTTTTTT	CASSLAVGPLEKLFF
TRBV27	TRBJ2-2	once	16	TRBD2	TGTGCCAGCAGAAATATTAGCGGGAGGGCCCCCGGGGAGCTGTTTTTT	CASRNISGRAPGELFF
TRBV19	TRBJ2-5	.	11	.	TGTGCCACGGCCGGTGGGGAGACCCAGTACTTC	CATAGGETQYF
TRBV29-1	TRBJ2-1	.	13	.	TGCAGCGTTGTCGGGACGACAATCAATGAGCAGTTCTTC	CSVVGTTINEQFF
TRBV10-3	TRBJ2-5	.	15	TRBD2	TGTGCCATCGGAGGTGAGACTAGCGCGCAAGAGACCCAGTACTTC	CAIGGETSAQETQYF
TRBV19	TRBJ2-5	.	12	TRBD1	TGTGCCTCAGGGACAGGGGTGGAGACCCAGTACTTC	CASGTGVETQYF
TRBV7-2	TRBJ2-3	.	15	TRBD2	TGTGCCAGCAGCTTAGAGTTAGCGGGAGGGGGTACGCAGTATTTT	CASSLELAGGGTQYF
TRBV29-1	TRBJ1-1	few	13	.	TGCAGCGTTGAAGATGGTCTGGGGAGGGAAGCTTTCTTT	CSVEDGLGREAFF
TRBV11-2	TRBJ2-3	.	16	.	TGTGCCAGCAGCTTATTGTTCACGGCCCGGCCTGATACGCAGTATTTT	CASSLLFTARPDTQYF
TRBV28	TRBJ2-3	.	17	TRBD2	TGTGCCAGCAGTCCAAACCCTTCGCGGGAGCGGACAGATACGCAGTATTTT	CASSPNPSRERTDTQYF
TRBV29-1	TRBJ2-1	once	13	TRBD2	TGCAGCGTTGCAGCGGGAGTATCCGATGAGCAGTTCTTC	CSVAAGVSDEQFF
TRBV2	TRBJ1-1	.	14	TRBD1	TGTGCCAGCCGACAGGGGGCTGGGAACACTGAAGCTTTCTTT	CASRQGAGNTEAFF
TRBV30	TRBJ1-2	.	13	TRBD1	TGTGCCTGGATGACAGGGGTAAACTATGGCTACACCTTC	CAWMTGVNYGYTF
TRBV10-2	TRBJ1-1	.	15	.	TGCGCCAGCAGTGATGGGGGGGCGTTGAACACTGAAGCTTTCTTT	CASSDGGALNTEAFF
TRBV27	TRBJ2-7	.	14	.	TGTGCCAGCAGTTCCAACATAATGTCCTACGAGCAGTACTTC	CASSSNIMSYEQYF
TRBV28	TRBJ2-2	.	14	.	TGTGCCAGCAGTTTTGGCAGACCCAACGGGGAGCTGTTTTTT	CASSFGRPNGELFF
TRBV18	TRBJ1-6	.	14	.	TGTGCCAGCTCACCATTGGGGGAAAATTCACCCCTCCACTTT	CASSPLGENSPLHF
TRBV7-9	TRBJ2-7	.	13	.	TGTGCCAGCAGCCTCATACAGGGTAGCGAGCAGTACTTC	CASSLIQGSEQYF